The clone carrying this TCR beta chain was seen repeatedly, ten times or more. Using RNA template, CDR3s of TCR alpha and beta were amplified with iRepertoire arm-PCR. One entry per CDR3 protein, called by TCRdb with MiXCR from the multiplex PCR reads. The profile shows some 90,000 distinct CDR3 sequences, 35% to 50% of them singletons. The sample belongs to a study of glioma-infiltrating T cells. Looked up from germline, CDR1 is SGHTA and CDR2 is FQGNSA. The ends were cut back, 3 bases at V and 5 bases at J, with 8 bases in the middle. CDR3 length: 13 amino acids. The TCR originated in a human donor with low-grade glioma or glioblastoma, undergoing nonglioma brain surgery, or in good health (not recorded which). V and J are TRBV7-2 and TRBJ1-5; D not resolved. Sequences were obtained from glioma tissue, nonneoplastic brain tissue, or PBMCs (not recorded which). CDR3: CASSFGSDQPQHF. CDR3 sequence (DNA): TGTGCCAGCAGCTTCGGATCCGATCAGCCCCAGCATTTT.